The rows below give T cell receptor beta chains drawn from one sample of a study of blood T cell repertoires in COVID-19. Produced via immunoSEQ multiplex PCR; TCRdb's table is partial and in-frame only. The sample holds tens of thousands of clones, approximately 80% seen once. Sequencing used peripheral blood. The receptor source for this set is a man aged 25-45 years with COVID-19, enrolled during active disease. Both conserved end residues are part of each CDR3. Fields, in order: CDR3 protein, CDR3 DNA, V gene, J gene, D gene, clone size. A D gene is named only where the DNA matches it firmly. Only some rows state a clone size, as once, few, many or a class for expanded clones.

cdr3_aa: CASSVSGGLYEQYF
cdr3_nt: TGTGCCAGCAGCGTTTCGGGAGGGCTCTACGAGCAGTACTTC
v_call: TRBV5-4
j_call: TRBJ2-7
d_call: TRBD2
clone_size: .

cdr3_aa: CASSLIKGHTQYF
cdr3_nt: TGTGCCAGCAGCTTAATTAAGGGGCATACGCAGTATTTT
v_call: TRBV7-9
j_call: TRBJ2-3
d_call: .
clone_size: once

cdr3_aa: CAISEGRGQETQYF
cdr3_nt: TGTGCCATCAGTGAGGGGCGGGGCCAAGAGACCCAGTACTTC
v_call: TRBV10-3
j_call: TRBJ2-5
d_call: .
clone_size: .

cdr3_aa: CASSVDIIRTQYF
cdr3_nt: TGTGCCAGCAGCGTTGACATAATCAGAACCCAGTACTTC
v_call: TRBV7-2
j_call: TRBJ2-5
d_call: .
clone_size: .

cdr3_aa: CASSSSDRANYGYTF
cdr3_nt: TGTGCCAGTAGTTCCTCGGACAGGGCTAACTATGGCTACACCTTC
v_call: TRBV19
j_call: TRBJ1-2
d_call: TRBD1
clone_size: .

cdr3_aa: CASSPGTVNSPLHF
cdr3_nt: TGTGCCAGCAGCCCGGGAACAGTTAATTCACCCCTCCACTTT
v_call: TRBV5-4
j_call: TRBJ1-6
d_call: .
clone_size: .

cdr3_aa: CASSRTGGLKAYGYTF
cdr3_nt: TGTGCCAGCAGTCGGACAGGGGGCTTGAAAGCCTATGGCTACACCTTC
v_call: TRBV27
j_call: TRBJ1-2
d_call: TRBD1
clone_size: .

cdr3_aa: CAIRESRYSPLHF
cdr3_nt: TGTGCCATCAGGGAGTCCAGGTATTCACCCCTCCACTTT
v_call: TRBV10-3
j_call: TRBJ1-6
d_call: .
clone_size: once

cdr3_aa: CASSSQQGLNTEAFF
cdr3_nt: TGTGCCAGCAGTTCTCAACAGGGATTGAACACTGAAGCTTTCTTT
v_call: TRBV27
j_call: TRBJ1-1
d_call: .
clone_size: .

cdr3_aa: CASRTGGQETQYF
cdr3_nt: TGCGCCAGTAGGACAGGGGGCCAAGAGACCCAGTACTTC
v_call: TRBV5-1
j_call: TRBJ2-5
d_call: TRBD1
clone_size: .

cdr3_aa: CASSTAALSYEQYF
cdr3_nt: TGTGCCAGCAGCACGGCCGCACTATCCTACGAGCAGTACTTC
v_call: TRBV13
j_call: TRBJ2-7
d_call: .
clone_size: .

cdr3_aa: CASSPGTVHTEAFF
cdr3_nt: TGTGCCAGCAGTCCAGGGACAGTCCACACTGAAGCTTTCTTT
v_call: TRBV6-5
j_call: TRBJ1-1
d_call: TRBD1
clone_size: few

cdr3_aa: CAISERAREQFF
cdr3_nt: TGTGCCATCAGTGAGAGAGCGCGTGAGCAGTTCTTC
v_call: TRBV10-3
j_call: TRBJ2-1
d_call: .
clone_size: .

cdr3_aa: CASSADRFRGNEKLFF
cdr3_nt: TGTGCCAGCAGCGCCGACAGGTTCCGGGGAAATGAAAAACTGTTTTTT
v_call: TRBV9
j_call: TRBJ1-4
d_call: .
clone_size: .

cdr3_aa: CASSLGQGLSNQPQHF
cdr3_nt: TGTGCCAGCAGCTTAGGACAGGGCTTGAGCAATCAGCCCCAGCATTTT
v_call: TRBV7-8
j_call: TRBJ1-5
d_call: TRBD1
clone_size: .

cdr3_aa: CAWSAGTSGRGSSYNEQFF
cdr3_nt: TGTGCCTGGAGTGCCGGGACTAGCGGCAGGGGGTCTTCCTACAATGAGCAGTTCTTC
v_call: TRBV30
j_call: TRBJ2-1
d_call: TRBD2
clone_size: .

cdr3_aa: CASAATSGRDTQYF
cdr3_nt: TGTGCTAGTGCTGCGACTAGCGGGAGAGATACGCAGTATTTT
v_call: TRBV12-5
j_call: TRBJ2-3
d_call: TRBD2
clone_size: .

cdr3_aa: CASALANEQFF
cdr3_nt: TGTGCCAGTGCTTTAGCAAATGAGCAGTTCTTC
v_call: TRBV19
j_call: TRBJ2-1
d_call: .
clone_size: once

cdr3_aa: CASSQVPGSAFF
cdr3_nt: TGTGCCAGCAGCCAAGTACCGGGTTCAGCTTTCTTT
v_call: TRBV14
j_call: TRBJ1-1
d_call: .
clone_size: .

cdr3_aa: CASSNGANTEAFF
cdr3_nt: TGTGCCAGTAGTAATGGGGCGAACACTGAAGCTTTCTTT
v_call: TRBV19
j_call: TRBJ1-1
d_call: .
clone_size: .

cdr3_aa: CASSLLSTDSYEQYF
cdr3_nt: TGTGCCAGCAGCTTACTATCCACAGACTCCTACGAGCAGTACTTC
v_call: TRBV7-2
j_call: TRBJ2-7
d_call: .
clone_size: .

cdr3_aa: CASSSAGGPETQYF
cdr3_nt: TGTGCCAGCAGTTCCGCGGGAGGGCCGGAGACCCAGTACTTC
v_call: TRBV11-2
j_call: TRBJ2-5
d_call: TRBD2
clone_size: .

cdr3_aa: CASSGLRGGGNTIYF
cdr3_nt: TGTGCCAGCAGCGGCCTCAGGGGTGGTGGAAACACCATATATTTT
v_call: TRBV9
j_call: TRBJ1-3
d_call: .
clone_size: .

cdr3_aa: CATGLAGKDEQFF
cdr3_nt: TGTGCCACCGGACTAGCGGGAAAAGATGAGCAGTTCTTC
v_call: TRBV7-9
j_call: TRBJ2-1
d_call: TRBD2
clone_size: once

cdr3_aa: CASSWSERESTGELFF
cdr3_nt: TGTGCCAGCAGTTGGTCGGAGCGGGAGAGCACCGGGGAGCTGTTTTTT
v_call: TRBV28
j_call: TRBJ2-2
d_call: TRBD2
clone_size: .

cdr3_aa: CASSGTGGNNQPQHF
cdr3_nt: TGTGCCAGCAGCGGGACAGGGGGAAACAATCAGCCCCAGCATTTT
v_call: TRBV2
j_call: TRBJ1-5
d_call: TRBD1
clone_size: once

cdr3_aa: CASSPSDRWDQPQHF
cdr3_nt: TGCGCCAGCAGCCCGTCGGACAGGTGGGATCAGCCCCAGCATTTT
v_call: TRBV4-1
j_call: TRBJ1-5
d_call: TRBD1
clone_size: once

cdr3_aa: CASSTSGQGAHEQYF
cdr3_nt: TGTGCCAGCAGCACGTCGGGACAGGGGGCTCACGAGCAGTACTTC
v_call: TRBV28
j_call: TRBJ2-7
d_call: TRBD1
clone_size: .

cdr3_aa: CASSFSPRTPAGYTF
cdr3_nt: TGTGCCAGCAGCTTTAGTCCTCGGACACCAGCTGGCTACACCTTC
v_call: TRBV11-2
j_call: TRBJ1-2
d_call: .
clone_size: .

cdr3_aa: CSVEGQETNTGELFF
cdr3_nt: TGCAGCGTTGAAGGACAGGAGACTAACACCGGGGAGCTGTTTTTT
v_call: TRBV29-1
j_call: TRBJ2-2
d_call: .
clone_size: .

cdr3_aa: CASSFGISRGYNEQFF
cdr3_nt: TGTGCCAGCAGCTTCGGTATCAGCAGGGGCTACAATGAGCAGTTCTTC
v_call: TRBV7-8
j_call: TRBJ2-1
d_call: .
clone_size: .